This T cell receptor (beta chain) stems from a study of T cells after yellow fever vaccination. Overall study: Preparing low-cell-number fractions relied on SMART-Seq v4 Ultra Low Input.

General study points: Post-booster repertoires contained most primary-vaccination clones again (around 97% CD4, about 88% CD8). It was the secondary response that reached its peak faster, day 5 versus 15, but it was weaker.

This clonotype was seen more than once but under ten times. No antigen is known for it. Generation of TCR cDNA used 5'RACE template switching (which added a universal primer site and UMIs). In TCRdb, the 5' RACE reads were re-called with MiXCR into one record per CDR3 protein. The table lists about 340,000 distinct CDR3 sequences, 8.7% of them singletons. The J segment lost 7 bases and the V segment lost 5 bases, leaving 7 bases of the junction unmatched. The germline gives CDR1 SGHTA, CDR2 FQGTGA. This CDR3 has 15 residues. The chain couples TRBV7-3 to TRBJ2-1, with 11 bases identical to TRBD2. Sequenced here: PBMCs, sampled on the day of the first yellow fever vaccination. The TCR was taken from a man aged 18 to 29 who received the YFV17D yellow fever vaccine. The CDR3 sequence: CASSVSSGGINEQFF. The CDR3, as DNA: TGTGCCAGCAGCGTTTCTAGCGGGGGGATTAATGAGCAGTTCTTC.